The 8 T cell receptor beta chains below come from one sample, sequenced in a study of Graves' ophthalmopathy and Graves' hyperthyroidism. Amplified material comprised TCR beta CDR3 regions derived from RNA transcripts. HTBI-primed RT-PCR formed the first round, and a multiplex PCR formed the second. Each CDR3 protein is one row after TCRdb ran MiXCR on the multiplex PCR reads. This table holds a few hundred thousand distinct CDR3 sequences, just over 15% found once. The sequenced material came from peripheral blood. Every receptor here comes from a woman aged 18-35 years with stable Graves' hyperthyroidism.

This clonotype has at least ten counts. The rearrangement uses TRBV5-1 and TRBJ1-6; D is unclear. CDR3 length: 11 amino acids. Per the germline V gene, CDR1 is SGHRS and CDR2 is YFSETQ. The V end lost 4 bases, the J end lost 14 bases, and 10 bases lay between the germline ends. CDR3 in DNA: TGCGCCAGCAGCCTCGGGGATACCCTCCACTTT. Encoded protein: CASSLGDTLHF.

This clonotype was seen repeatedly, ten times or more. The rearrangement uses TRBV11-2 and TRBJ1-6; TRBD1 might be the D (5 bases). Per germline, CDR1 SGHAT and CDR2 FQNNGV. This CDR3 is 15 amino acids long. With 5 bases removed from V and 7 bases from J, the gap between germline ends came to 15 bases. CDR3 protein: CASSPRQRLNSPLHF. For the CDR3, the DNA is TGTGCCAGCAGCCCAAGACAGAGACTCAATTCACCCCTCCACTTT.

Many counts were recorded for this clonotype. This rearrangement joins TRBV9 to TRBJ2-4; D tentatively reads TRBD1 or TRBD2 (5 bases each). CDR1 and CDR2 from the germline V gene are SGDLS and YYNGEE. Trimming stripped 3 bases from V and 5 bases from J, with 21 bases between. The CDR3 length is 17 residues. The CDR3 sequence is CASSETGTLGPQNIQYF. The DNA for the CDR3 is TGTGCCAGCAGCGAGACCGGGACCCTGGGCCCCCAAAACATTCAGTACTTC.

This clonotype has at least ten counts. V is TRBV20-1 and J is TRBJ2-5; D is unclear. V was pared by 2 bases and J by 2 bases, with 12 bases between. CDR3 length: 14 amino acids. Germline V gives CDR1 DFQATT, CDR2 SNEGSKA (reference sequence). The CDR3 spells CSARSPTRQETQYF. In DNA, the CDR3 is TGCAGTGCTAGATCCCCGACCCGTCAAGAGACCCAGTACTTC.

In its sample, this clonotype was seen a few times. This sequence joins TRBV7-2 and TRBJ1-1; D ambiguous. CDR1 is SGHTA, CDR2 FQGNSA, per germline. The V end lost 0 bases, the J end lost 7 bases, and 15 bases lay between the germline ends. The CDR3 is 15 residues long. The CDR3 loop reads CASSLARVESIEAFF. As DNA, the CDR3 is TGTGCCAGCAGCTTAGCGAGGGTCGAAAGTATTGAAGCTTTCTTT.

The V gene is TRBV12-5, the J gene TRBJ2-5; 13 nucleotides align to TRBD2. The V segment lost 6 bases and the J segment 5 bases; nucleotides outside the gene matches: 6. The germline CDR1 and CDR2 sequences are LGHNT and FRNRAP. The CDR3 sequence is 15 residues long. The CDR3 region is CASGPGLAGVETQYF. Written as DNA, the CDR3 is TGTGCTAGTGGACCTGGACTAGCGGGGGTGGAGACCCAGTACTTC.

This clonotype was observed many times. A much larger clone sits a single nucleotide away, making a read error possible. CDR3 region: CASGYRGETHETQYF. CDR3 DNA: TGTGCCAGCGGTTACAGGGGGGAAACGCATGAGACCCAGTACTTC. The gene calls are TRBV6-5 and TRBJ2-5, with TRBD1 matching 8 bases. Looked up from germline, CDR1 is MNHEY and CDR2 is SVGAGI. This CDR3 comprises 15 residues.

This clonotype appeared many times. The chain couples TRBV6-1 to TRBJ2-7, with D possibly TRBD1 on 6 matching bases. Germline V lookup: CDR1 MNHNS, CDR2 SASEGT. Trimming cost V 1 base and J 1 base, with 8 bases left between them. This CDR3 contains 14 residues. The CDR3 reads CASSEGQGSYEQYF. CDR3 DNA sequence: TGTGCCAGCAGTGAAGGCCAGGGGTCCTACGAGCAGTACTTC.